This TCR beta chain was profiled in a study of blood T cell repertoires in COVID-19. Sequencing was performed with immunoSEQ multiplex PCR; in TCRdb, only in-frame clones are kept and a portion is missing. The sample holds 150,000 to 200,000 clones, about 86% seen once. The CDR3 spans 16 residues. Trimming shortened V by 2 bases and J by 5 bases, and 15 bases separated the two germline ends. CDR1 is MNHEY, CDR2 SVGAGI, per germline. The TCR originated in a man between 50 and 59 years old with active or convalescent COVID-19. This chain uses TRBV6-5 with TRBJ2-2, with D possibly matching TRBD2 (5 bases). The sample comprised peripheral blood. DNA for the CDR3: TGTGCCAGCAGTTACCCCCGCAAGCGGCTTACCGGGGAGCTGTTTTTT. Its translation is CASSYPRKRLTGELFF.